This T cell receptor beta chain was sequenced in a study of shared clonotypes between healthy human individuals. General study findings and limits: Across subsets, estimated richness was generally greater for naive than for memory populations. Clonotype sharing among donors likely depends on sequencing depth.

Germline V CDR1 and CDR2: SGHRS, YFSETQ. Trimming shortened V by 1 base and J by 2 bases, and 18 bases separated the two germline ends. This CDR3 has 18 amino acids. It was into CD45RA+ naive and CD45RA-negative memory subsets that the CD4+ cells were split. Concerning this clone: Its antigen remains unknown.

At a deep level, the assay was run. This table comes from immunoSEQ multiplex PCR, and its TCRdb copy is limited to in-frame clones, with some not included. The data show some 2.4 million clones, 93% seen once. The chain has TRBV5-1 and TRBJ2-2; tentatively, D is TRBD2 (6 bases). The sample comprised naive CD4+ T cells from PBMCs. As to subset: CD45RA+ positively selected. The TCR was taken from a man between 18 and 35 years old in good health. Some clones in this sample may be carry-over from other donors' samples. The CDR3 region has the DNA TGCGCCAGCAGCTTGTTACTTTTGGCTAGCGCTAACACCGGGGAGCTGTTTTTT. Encoded protein: CASSLLLLASANTGELFF.